A selection of T cell receptor beta chains follows, all from one sample in a study of cytomegalovirus exposure and HLA in healthy donors. Data came from immunoSEQ multiplex PCR; TCRdb stores just in-frame clones and leaves some out. The profile covers over 150,000 clones, with over 65% appearing a single time and roughly 0.098% taken by the ten largest. Sequenced input: PBMCs. Receptors originate from a boy between 2 and 10 years old in good health and CMV-seronegative. Each CDR3 is given with its conserved first and last residue. D genes are given only for firm matches. Clone size, where shown, is once, few, many, or a class for clones that have expanded.

abundance	d_gene	v_gene	j_gene	CDR3aa	CDR3nt
.	.	TRBV6-1	TRBJ1-1	CASRSPNTEAFF	TGTGCCAGCAGATCCCCAAACACTGAAGCTTTCTTT
.	TRBD1	TRBV18	TRBJ2-5	CASSQGTGVVKTQYF	TGTGCCAGCTCGCAAGGGACAGGGGTAGTGAAGACCCAGTACTTC
.	TRBD2	TRBV15	TRBJ2-3	CATSRDERGEEYF	TGTGCCACCAGCAGAGACGAGCGGGGGGAAGAGTATTTT
.	.	TRBV6-1	TRBJ2-7	CASKEGKAGNEQYF	TGTGCCAGCAAAGAGGGCAAAGCTGGAAACGAGCAGTACTTC
.	TRBD1	TRBV29-1	TRBJ1-1	CSVQGAWSTEAFF	TGCAGCGTTCAGGGGGCCTGGAGCACTGAAGCTTTCTTT
.	.	TRBV11-2	TRBJ2-5	CASSLDYGRIQETQYF	TGTGCCAGCAGCTTAGATTATGGGCGAATACAAGAGACCCAGTACTTC
.	.	TRBV18	TRBJ2-1	CASSPREHELSYNEQFF	TGTGCCAGCTCACCGCGGGAACACGAATTATCCTACAATGAGCAGTTCTTC
.	TRBD2	TRBV7-7	TRBJ2-3	CASSFGGGTDTQYF	TGTGCTAGCAGCTTTGGGGGGGGCACAGATACGCAGTATTTT
.	TRBD1	TRBV5-4	TRBJ1-3	CASSLAEKGAPYGNTIYF	TGTGCCAGCAGCTTAGCCGAGAAGGGGGCACCGTATGGAAACACCATATATTTT
.	TRBD1	TRBV29-1	TRBJ2-1	CSVEDARTGGGEQFF	TGCAGCGTTGAAGATGCTAGGACAGGGGGCGGTGAGCAGTTCTTC
.	.	TRBV6-6	TRBJ2-7	CASSRSRDEQYF	TGTGCCAGCAGCAGATCTAGAGACGAGCAGTACTTC
.	.	TRBV10-3	TRBJ2-1	CAISGSRGWQFF	TGTGCCATCAGTGGTAGTAGGGGATGGCAGTTCTTC
.	TRBD1	TRBV5-6	TRBJ1-2	CASSWDRGVYGYTF	TGTGCCAGCAGCTGGGACAGGGGGGTCTATGGCTACACCTTC
.	.	TRBV7-2	TRBJ1-1	CASRLDTGGAPEAFF	TGTGCCAGCAGGTTAGATACGGGGGGGGCTCCTGAGGCTTTCTTT
.	.	TRBV11-2	TRBJ2-2	CASSRSVGRAGELFF	TGTGCCAGCAGCCGCTCGGTGGGCAGGGCCGGGGAGCTGTTTTTT
.	TRBD2	TRBV11-3	TRBJ2-1	CASSQATSGGQSSYNEQFF	TGTGCCAGCAGCCAGGCTACTAGCGGGGGGCAAAGCTCCTACAATGAGCAGTTCTTC
.	TRBD2	TRBV11-2	TRBJ2-3	CASSTSSGGPATDTQYF	TGTGCCAGCAGCACGTCTAGCGGGGGCCCCGCCACAGATACGCAGTATTTT
.	.	TRBV27	TRBJ2-7	CASSLGRRYEQYF	TGTGCCAGCAGTTTAGGGAGACGCTACGAGCAGTACTTC
.	TRBD1	TRBV10-3	TRBJ1-1	CAISESVEGQDTEAFF	TGTGCCATCAGTGAGTCGGTTGAGGGACAGGACACTGAAGCTTTCTTT
.	.	TRBV2	TRBJ2-7	CASSPTAGEQYF	TGTGCCAGCAGCCCCACTGCGGGTGAGCAGTACTTC
.	.	TRBV9	TRBJ1-2	CASSEGGANYGYTF	TGTGCCAGCAGCGAAGGGGGAGCTAACTATGGCTACACCTTC
.	TRBD1	TRBV7-7	TRBJ1-6	CASSSRDRDSPLHF	TGTGCTAGCAGCTCCCGGGACAGAGATTCACCCCTCCACTTT
few	TRBD1	TRBV6-5	TRBJ1-2	CASSREGQGIYGYTF	TGTGCCAGCAGCCGCGAGGGACAGGGGATATATGGCTACACCTTC
few	.	TRBV6-6	TRBJ1-1	CASRQQGGTEAFF	TGTGCCAGCAGACAACAGGGTGGCACTGAAGCTTTCTTT
.	TRBD1	TRBV18	TRBJ2-2	CASSRGTGRDSGELFF	TGTGCCAGCTCCCGCGGGACAGGGCGTGACTCCGGGGAGCTGTTTTTT
.	TRBD1	TRBV7-9	TRBJ1-2	CASSLAGVGQGPENYGYTF	TGTGCCAGCAGCTTAGCGGGGGTCGGACAGGGGCCGGAAAACTATGGCTACACCTTC
.	TRBD1	TRBV5-4	TRBJ1-6	CASSFGQEHYNSPLHF	TGTGCCAGCAGCTTCGGACAGGAGCACTATAATTCACCCCTCCACTTT
.	TRBD2	TRBV7-2	TRBJ2-3	CASSLASGGTDTQYF	TGTGCCAGCAGCTTAGCTAGCGGGGGGACAGATACGCAGTATTTT
.	.	TRBV11-3	TRBJ2-7	CAPRGRDTAYEQYF	TGTGCGCCCCGAGGACGGGACACTGCCTACGAGCAGTACTTC
.	.	TRBV2	TRBJ1-5	CASTRSENQPQHF	TGTGCCAGCACTAGGTCTGAGAATCAGCCCCAGCATTTT
.	.	TRBV6-6	TRBJ2-7	CASRSRGGEQYF	TGTGCCAGCAGGTCCAGGGGTGGCGAGCAGTACTTC
.	.	TRBV7-9	TRBJ2-1	CASSLDSSYNEQFF	TGTGCCAGCAGCTTAGATAGCTCCTACAATGAGCAGTTCTTC
.	.	TRBV20-1	TRBJ2-1	CSAISNEQFF	TGCAGTGCTATCAGCAATGAGCAGTTCTTC
.	.	TRBV6-5	TRBJ1-2	CASSYRQANYGYTF	TGTGCCAGCAGTTACCGACAGGCCAACTATGGCTACACCTTC
.	.	TRBV5-5	TRBJ1-1	CASSPVGGTEAFF	TGTGCCAGCAGCCCCGTGGGGGGCACTGAAGCTTTCTTT
few	.	TRBV5-6	TRBJ2-1	CASSLGTQGEQFF	TGTGCCAGCAGCTTGGGGACCCAGGGGGAGCAGTTCTTC
few	.	TRBV7-2	TRBJ2-5	CASRLWTEETQYF	TGTGCCAGCAGGCTTTGGACAGAAGAGACCCAGTACTTC
few	TRBD1	TRBV4-3	TRBJ2-4	CASSQVFRGGAGNIQYF	TGCGCCAGCAGCCAAGTCTTTAGAGGGGGCGCGGGAAACATTCAGTACTTC
.	.	TRBV4-3	TRBJ2-3	CASSQDRGGAALTDTQYF	TGCGCCAGCAGCCAAGATCGCGGTGGAGCGGCCCTCACAGATACGCAGTATTTT